Listed here are 30 T cell receptor beta chains from one sample, sequenced in a study of blood T cells in healthy people across ages. A second 7 to 11 cycle PCR used barcoded and J-beta primers. TCRdb re-analysed the 5' RACE reads in MiXCR, keeping a single row per CDR3 protein. The sample holds roughly 570,000 distinct CDR3 sequences, about 26% seen once. The sequenced material came from blood. The receptors here all came from a woman between 65 and 79 years old in good health.

This chain joins TRBV2 and TRBJ1-2, with D possibly TRBD1 on 5 matching bases. The ends were cut back, 1 base at V and 4 bases at J, with 10 bases in the middle. CDR1 and CDR2 (germline): SNHLY, FYNNEI. This CDR3 has 14 amino acids. The CDR3: CASSEGQYSYGYTF. In nucleotides, the CDR3 is TGTGCCAGCAGTGAAGGACAGTACAGCTATGGCTACACCTTC.

Regarding this clonotype: Since no conserved phenylalanine or tryptophan closes the CDR3, a read error is the likely cause. J is TRBJ1-2 and V is TRBV29-1; 12 bases align to TRBD1. This CDR3 spans 12 amino acids. Trimming removed 8 bases from V and 9 bases from J; junction bases left unmatched: 7. Germline V gives CDR1 SQVTM, CDR2 ANQGSEA. The CDR3 nucleotides are TGCAGCTGCACCGGGACAGGGGGCAGCTACACCCTC. Amino acids: CSCTGTGGSYTL.

This sequence joins TRBV20-1 and TRBJ2-5; D is possibly TRBD1 (6 bases). The CDR3 has 14 residues. The germline CDR1 and CDR2 sequences are DFQATT and SNEGSKA (reference sequence). Trimming cost V 5 bases and J 3 bases, with 16 bases left between them. The CDR3 sequence: CSARYRVVEETQYF. As DNA, the CDR3 is TGCAGTGCTCGGTACAGGGTGGTGGAAGAGACCCAGTACTTC.

CDR3 bases: TGCGCCAGCAGCTCCGGGACAGGCCTGGTGGGGGGGGCCAACGTCCTGACTTTC. Residues: CASSSGTGLVGGANVLTF. The chain is built from TRBV5-1 and TRBJ2-6; 8 bases line up with TRBD1. Germline V gene data show CDR1 as SGHRS and CDR2 as YFSETQ. The ends lost 3 bases at V and 4 bases at J; junction bases unmatched: 12. This CDR3 contains 18 residues.

The V call is TRBV4-3, the J call TRBJ2-1; no clear D. V lost 0 bases to trimming and J lost 5 bases, with 11 bases between them. Germline lookup yields CDR1 LGHNA and CDR2 YSLEER. The CDR3 has 15 amino acids. The CDR3 DNA reads TGCGCCAGCAGCCAAGACGGCAGGCCCGACAATGAGCAGTTCTTC. Protein: CASSQDGRPDNEQFF.

This clonotype turned up a few times. This chain connects TRBV5-1 to TRBJ2-5; possible D gene TRBD1, 6 bases. V dropped 0 bases and J dropped 5 bases, with 14 bases sitting between them. CDR3 length: 15 amino acids. Germline loops: CDR1 SGHRS, CDR2 YFSETQ. The CDR3 region has the DNA TGCGCCAGCAGCTTGGGGACAGCCCCCATCGAGACCCAGTACTTC. Protein: CASSLGTAPIETQYF.

This chain uses TRBV4-3 with TRBJ2-3, with D maybe TRBD2 (6 bases). The V end was cut by 0 bases, the J end by 6 bases, with 22 bases between. This CDR3 comprises 18 residues. Germline assignment: CDR1 LGHNA and CDR2 YSLEER. The CDR3 DNA reads as TGCGCCAGCAGCCAAGAGCCTCCCCGGGACTTCGCCTGGGATACGCAGTATTTT. Translation: CASSQEPPRDFAWDTQYF.

This clonotype was counted a few times. J is TRBJ2-5 and V is TRBV4-1; D is ambiguous. The DNA matches TRBJ2-7 better at its end, which makes the J call doubtful. Germline CDR1 is MGHRA and CDR2 is YSYEKL. This CDR3 has 14 residues. The CDR3 region has the DNA TGCGCCAGCAGCCAAGATGGAGTCTTCTACGAGCAGTACTTC. It translates to CASSQDGVFYEQYF.

This clonotype turned up a few times. The chain recombines TRBV7-2 with TRBJ2-5, with D hard to call. The assigned J gene may be wrong: the sequence end matches TRBJ2-1 better. This CDR3 has 14 amino acids. The V gene's germline CDR1 is SGHTA and CDR2 FQGNSA. The CDR3 loop reads CASSPYGNYNEQFF. The CDR3 nucleotides read TGTGCCAGCAGCCCATATGGGAATTACAATGAGCAGTTCTTC.

The genes are TRBV5-1 and TRBJ2-5, with 7 positions matching TRBD1. Germline CDR1 reads SGHRS; CDR2 reads YFSETQ. J lost 6 bases, V lost 7 bases, and 15 bases had no gene match. This CDR3 contains 15 residues. The CDR3 bases are TGCGCCAGCTCTACTATACAAGGGGGCGTTAAGACCCAGTACTTC. Its translation is CASSTIQGGVKTQYF.

Note on this clonotype: One end of the junction fails to match germline, which may point to a read error. This rearrangement joins TRBV28 to TRBJ2-5; D gene unclear. Germline V CDR1 and CDR2: MDHEN, SYDVKM. CDR3 length: 13 amino acids. For the CDR3, the DNA is TGTGCCAGCAGTTTGACGGCGCAGGCCCTCCAGGACTTC. Amino acids: CASSLTAQALQDF.

This clonotype has more than one count but fewer than ten. V usage is TRBV7-2 and J usage is TRBJ2-5; 10 bases line up with TRBD2. V trimming: 1 base; J trimming: 4 bases; junction bases outside the gene matches: 6. CDR3 size: 16 residues. Germline CDR1 reads SGHTA; CDR2 reads FQGNSA. CDR3 sequence: CASSLGSGGGRETQYF. CDR3 DNA sequence: TGTGCCAGCAGCTTAGGAAGCGGGGGGGGGAGAGAGACCCAGTACTTC.

DNA for the CDR3: TGTGCCAGCAGCCAACGATCAACAGATTGGGGCTATGGCTACACCTTC. It is translated as CASSQRSTDWGYGYTF. V and J are TRBV3-1 and TRBJ1-2, with D hard to call. Trimming stripped 2 bases from V and 4 bases from J, with 17 bases between. From germline, CDR1 is LGHDT and CDR2 YNNKEL (reference sequence). The CDR3 spans 16 residues.

V is TRBV29-1 and J is TRBJ2-3; a weak D match, TRBD1 (5 bases). V lost 8 bases and J 6 bases, leaving 24 bases between the germline ends. CDR1 and CDR2 (germline): SQVTM, ANQGSEA. The CDR3 length is 15 residues. The CDR3 reads CSSKGSADSPDTQYF. CDR3 nucleotide sequence: TGCAGCTCAAAGGGGTCGGCAGATAGTCCCGATACGCAGTATTTT.

The chain carries TRBV13 and TRBJ2-7, with TRBD1 matching 10 bases. With 5 bases clipped from V and 3 bases from J, the junction kept 10 bases outside the gene matches. The CDR3 is made up of 16 amino acids. Looked up from germline, CDR1 is PRHDT and CDR2 is FYEKMQ (reference sequence). This CDR3 is CASSQGGDRGIYEQYF. Here the CDR3 DNA reads TGTGCCAGCAGCCAGGGGGGGGACAGGGGAATCTACGAGCAGTACTTC.

Only a few counts were recorded for this clonotype. This chain uses TRBV29-1 with TRBJ2-3; a weak D match, TRBD2 (5 bases). Germline CDR1 and CDR2: SQVTM and ANQGSEA. CDR3 length: 12 residues. V was clipped by 4 bases and J by 6 bases, with 11 bases between them. The CDR3 is CSVGGYHDTQYF. CDR3 nucleotides: TGCAGCGTTGGAGGGTACCACGATACGCAGTATTTT.

In this sample, this clonotype turned up once. The genes are TRBV5-1 and TRBJ2-7; TRBD1 is a possible D gene (6 bases). This CDR3 region has 14 residues. V lost 4 bases, J lost 9 bases, and 20 bases lay in between. Germline V gene sequence: CDR1 SGHRS, CDR2 YFSETQ. The CDR3 coding sequence is TGCGCCAGCAGCAACATACAGGACAGCCGAGGGCAGTACTTC. It is translated as CASSNIQDSRGQYF. Variable domain in full (rest from reference TRBV5-1 and TRBJ2-7): KAGVTQTPRYLIKTRGQQVTLSCSPISGHRSVSWYQQTPGQGLQFLFEYFSETQRNKGNFPGRFSGRQFSNSRSEMNVSTLELGDSALYLCASSNIQDSRGQYFGPGTRLTVT.

The table lists this clonotype with a few counts. The chain carries TRBV15 and TRBJ2-3; D unresolved. Germline CDR1 LNHNV, CDR2 YYDKDF (reference sequence). The CDR3 is made up of 16 amino acids. V lost 4 bases, J lost 1 base, and 15 bases lay in between. The chain's CDR3 is CATSIASTVGTDTQYF. The CDR3 nucleotides are TGTGCCACCAGCATTGCCTCCACCGTCGGCACAGATACGCAGTATTTT.

Remarks on this clonotype: Mismatch with germline at one junction end may stem from a read error. CDR3 protein: CASPPYGQGRGTEAFF. In DNA, the CDR3 is TGTGCCAGCCCACCATACGGACAGGGCCGAGGCACTGAAGCTTTCTTT. The gene calls are TRBV18 and TRBJ1-1; TRBD1 aligns across 8 bases. Germline loops: CDR1 KGHSH, CDR2 LQKENI. There are 16 residues in the CDR3.

The chain joins TRBV14 to TRBJ2-5; tentatively, D is TRBD1 (5 bases). Matching the DNA end better, TRBJ2-1 makes the J call doubtful. CDR1 is SGHDN, CDR2 FVKESK, per germline. This CDR3 spans 13 amino acids. CDR3 sequence (DNA): TGTGCCAGCAGCCAAGATAGGGGCGATGAGCAGTTCTTC. Encoded protein: CASSQDRGDEQFF.

The chain combines TRBV6-5 with TRBJ1-1, with 7 bases aligning to TRBD1. The CDR3 length is 15 residues. Trimming at V came to 2 bases and at J to 6 bases, leaving 9 bases not matched to a gene. The germline gives CDR1 MNHEY, CDR2 SVGAGI. The CDR3 region has the DNA TGTGCCAGCAGTTACGGCGTCCAGGGGGGAGCTGAAGCTTTCTTT. Translation: CASSYGVQGGAEAFF.

The V and J genes are TRBV9 and TRBJ2-1; D call uncertain. This CDR3 spans 13 amino acids. Deletions cut 7 bases from V and 10 bases from J, with 18 bases between. Germline V CDR1 and CDR2: SGDLS, YYNGEE. The CDR3 DNA reads as TGTGCCAGCTCAATCTATCTGGGCCAGGAGCAGTTCTTC. Translated, it gives CASSIYLGQEQFF.

This clonotype was picked up a small number of times. The chain carries TRBV3-1 and TRBJ1-5, with a tentative D call TRBD1 (6 bases). V was pared by 5 bases and J by 0 bases, with 11 bases between. This CDR3 is built from 15 residues. Germline loops: CDR1 LGHDT, CDR2 YNNKEL (reference sequence). This CDR3 reads CASSDRPYSNQPQHF. CDR3 nucleotide sequence: TGTGCCAGCAGCGACAGGCCCTATAGCAATCAGCCCCAGCATTTT. The full variable domain, completed using reference TRBV3-1 and TRBJ1-5, is DTAVSQTPKYLVTQMGNDKSIKCEQNLGHDTMYWYKQDSKKFLKIMFSYNNKELIINETVPNRFSPKSPDKAHLNLHINSLELGDSAVYFCASSDRPYSNQPQHFGDGTRLSIL.

This chain links TRBV12-3 or TRBV12-4 with TRBJ1-5; D gene unclear. Trimming stripped 4 bases from V and 6 bases from J, with 16 bases between. The CDR3 sequence is 15 residues long. The CDR3 DNA is TGTGCCAGCAGTTACTCGGGCGGTTCCGGTCAGCCCCAGCATTTT. As protein: CASSYSGGSGQPQHF.

The chain employs TRBV20-1 and TRBJ2-5, with a tentative D call TRBD1 (6 bases). This CDR3 has 10 residues. Germline V CDR1 and CDR2: DFQATT, SNEGSKA (reference sequence). V shed 5 bases and J shed 6 bases, with 7 bases lying between them. CDR3 coding DNA: TGCAGTGCTGGGGACAAGACCCAGTACTTC. Translation gives CSAGDKTQYF.

This clonotype was detected a few times. The germline gene is not matched at one end of the junction; a read error may be the cause. The rearrangement uses TRBV30 and TRBJ1-2; no definite D call. This CDR3 contains 12 residues. CDR1 is GTSNPN and CDR2 is SVGIG in the germline V gene (reference sequence). In nucleotides, the CDR3 is TGCGCCTGTAATTTGTCTCCTGGGGGCTACACCTTC. It yields the protein CACNLSPGGYTF.

This clonotype has only a few counts. The chain joins TRBV5-1 to TRBJ1-5; no firm D call. V dropped 0 bases and J dropped 7 bases, with 8 bases sitting between them. The CDR3 covers 13 residues. Germline CDR1 is SGHRS and CDR2 is YFSETQ. The CDR3 spells CASSLDGRQPQHF. CDR3 bases: TGCGCCAGCAGCTTGGATGGAAGACAGCCCCAGCATTTT.

V and J are TRBV10-3 and TRBJ2-3; D may be TRBD1 or TRBD2 (6 bases each). V lost 4 bases, J lost 0 bases, and 11 bases lay in between. Germline V lookup: CDR1 ENHRY, CDR2 SYGVKD. The CDR3 contains 15 residues. The CDR3 bases are TGTGCCATCAGTGTTCGGGGGCCTAGCACAGATACGCAGTATTTT. This gives the protein CAISVRGPSTDTQYF.

V gene TRBV20-1 combines with J gene TRBJ1-1, with D tentatively TRBD1 (5 bases). With 5 bases removed from V and 11 bases from J, the gap between germline ends came to 15 bases. Germline CDR1 reads DFQATT; CDR2 reads SNEGSKA (reference sequence). The CDR3 loop spans 11 amino acids. The CDR3 here is CSAPDGGEAFF. Written as DNA, the CDR3 is TGCAGTGCTCCGGACGGAGGGGAGGCTTTCTTT.

This chain connects TRBV11-3 to TRBJ2-3, with 8 bases that match TRBD1. Germline loops: CDR1 SGHNT, CDR2 YENEEA. J was trimmed by 6 bases and V by 1 base; bases with no gene match: 9. The CDR3 runs to 16 residues. The CDR3 loop reads CASSLAGGRTGDTQYF. The DNA of the CDR3 is TGTGCCAGCAGCTTAGCAGGGGGCCGTACAGGGGATACGCAGTATTTT.